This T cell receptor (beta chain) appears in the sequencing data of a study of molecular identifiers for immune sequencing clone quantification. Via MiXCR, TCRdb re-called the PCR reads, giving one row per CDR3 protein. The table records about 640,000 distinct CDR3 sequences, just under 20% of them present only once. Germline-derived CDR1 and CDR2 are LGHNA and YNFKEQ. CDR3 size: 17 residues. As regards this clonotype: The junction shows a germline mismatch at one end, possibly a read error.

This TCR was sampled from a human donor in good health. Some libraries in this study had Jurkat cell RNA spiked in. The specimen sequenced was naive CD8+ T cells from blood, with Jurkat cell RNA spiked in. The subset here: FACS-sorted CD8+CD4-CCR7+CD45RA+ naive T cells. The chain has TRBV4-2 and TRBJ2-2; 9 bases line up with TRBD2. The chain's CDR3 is CVSSQVYLAGGAGELFF. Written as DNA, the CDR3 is TGTGTCAGCAGCCAAGTTTATCTCGCGGGAGGGGCCGGGGAGCTGTTTTTT.